These T cell receptor beta chains were read from a single sample in a study of T cell changes during pregnancy in multiple sclerosis. The method was immunoSEQ multiplex PCR; TCRdb's version includes in-frame clones alone and lacks a portion of them. The sample consists of around 100,000 clones, approximately 91% of them appearing once. The source was peripheral blood, collected after pregnancy. These receptors were obtained from a female donor with multiple sclerosis, enrolled in a pregnancy study. Both conserved end residues are part of each CDR3. D genes are given only for firm matches. Not every row has a clone size; where given, it reads once, few, many or a size class.

CDR3 DNA,CDR3 protein,CDR3 length,D gene,J gene,clone size,V gene
TGTGCCAGTAGTATAGTATCCGGACAGCCTTCCTATGGCTACACCTTC,CASSIVSGQPSYGYTF,16,.,TRBJ1-2,once,TRBV19
TGTGCCAGCAATTGGGCAATGGATCAGCCCCAGCATTTT,CASNWAMDQPQHF,13,.,TRBJ1-5,.,TRBV2
TGTGCCAGACCGCTGGAGGGTTGGGCTTTCTTT,CARPLEGWAFF,11,.,TRBJ1-1,.,TRBV19
TGTGCCAGCAGTAATACAGGGTCGGGTTATGGCTACACCTTC,CASSNTGSGYGYTF,14,.,TRBJ1-2,.,TRBV27
TGTGCCAGCAGTTACCCCCCGACAGGGCGGTCGAGCGAGCAGTACTTC,CASSYPPTGRSSEQYF,16,TRBD1,TRBJ2-7,.,TRBV6-6
TGTGCCAGCTCACCTCTAGCGGGGGGCGTCACCGGGGAGCTGTTTTTT,CASSPLAGGVTGELFF,16,TRBD2,TRBJ2-2,.,TRBV18
TGTGCCAGCAGCGTATATGGCAGTTCTACAGCTAACTATGGCTACACCTTC,CASSVYGSSTANYGYTF,17,.,TRBJ1-2,.,TRBV9
TGTGCCAGTAGTGGCACAGGGGGCGAGGGGGTCTTTTATGGCTACACCTTC,CASSGTGGEGVFYGYTF,17,TRBD1,TRBJ1-2,.,TRBV19
TGTGCCAGCAGCGTAGGCGGGGGGCCAAATGAGCAGTTCTTC,CASSVGGGPNEQFF,14,TRBD2,TRBJ2-1,.,TRBV9
TGTGCCAGCAGCGCCATAGCGGGGGAAGATACGCAGTATTTT,CASSAIAGEDTQYF,14,TRBD2,TRBJ2-3,.,TRBV5-6
TGTGCCAGCAGCCCTCGTAGTGGCTACACCTTC,CASSPRSGYTF,11,.,TRBJ1-2,.,TRBV5-8
TGTGCCAGCAGCACCCAAACCGGGATCTCCTGGGTCACCGGGGAGCTGTTTTTT,CASSTQTGISWVTGELFF,18,.,TRBJ2-2,.,TRBV2
TGTGCCAGCAGTGCCCATGGAGCAGTTAGCACAGATACGCAGTATTTT,CASSAHGAVSTDTQYF,16,.,TRBJ2-3,.,TRBV25-1
TGTGCCAGCAGCGGAACAGGGGGCGCGTCTGGAAACACCATATATTTT,CASSGTGGASGNTIYF,16,TRBD1,TRBJ1-3,.,TRBV5-6
TGTGCCAGCAGTGAAAAGCCAGGGGACAGCAATCAGCCCCAGCATTTT,CASSEKPGDSNQPQHF,16,.,TRBJ1-5,.,TRBV6-1
TGTGCCATCAGTGATACTAGGGCCGAAAAGGCTTATGGCTACACCTTC,CAISDTRAEKAYGYTF,16,.,TRBJ1-2,.,TRBV10-3
TGTGCCAGCAGCTTGTCAGGGACTAGTTATGACGAGCAGTACTTC,CASSLSGTSYDEQYF,15,TRBD2,TRBJ2-7,.,TRBV5-4
TGCGCCAGCAGCCAAGATCAGCGCCCATACGAGCAGTACTTC,CASSQDQRPYEQYF,14,.,TRBJ2-7,.,TRBV4-1
TGTGCCAGCAGCTTGGGGCAGGGGGAGGTGCAGCCCCAGCATTTT,CASSLGQGEVQPQHF,15,TRBD1,TRBJ1-5,.,TRBV5-6
TGTGCCAGCAGCCAAAATAGCTGGAGCTCCTACAATGAGCAGTTCTTC,CASSQNSWSSYNEQFF,16,.,TRBJ2-1,.,TRBV5-4
TGTGCCAGCAGCCCAACCGGGACAGAATATGGCTACACCTTC,CASSPTGTEYGYTF,14,TRBD1,TRBJ1-2,.,TRBV9
TGTGCCTGGAGTACTAGGAGAAACACTGAAGCTTTCTTT,CAWSTRRNTEAFF,13,.,TRBJ1-1,.,TRBV30
TGTGCCAGCAGCTTAGGAAACAGGGGGGAAGAGACCCAGTACTTC,CASSLGNRGEETQYF,15,TRBD1,TRBJ2-5,.,TRBV11-2
TGTGCCAGCCAGGACAGGTTGCATGAAAAACTGTTTTTT,CASQDRLHEKLFF,13,TRBD1,TRBJ1-4,few,TRBV6-5
TGTGCCAGCAGCCTCCCATTCCTGACTAGCGGGCAACCCGGGGAGCTGTTTTTT,CASSLPFLTSGQPGELFF,18,TRBD2,TRBJ2-2,.,TRBV4-2
TGTGCCAGCAGCTTAGGGTCGGTATTCGGGACCGGGGAGCTGTTTTTT,CASSLGSVFGTGELFF,16,.,TRBJ2-2,.,TRBV11-2
TGTGCCAGCAGCGGGACTACCGGGGAGACCCAGTACTTC,CASSGTTGETQYF,13,TRBD2,TRBJ2-5,few,TRBV2
TGCGCCAGCAGTCTTGTAGCCTCCTACGAGCAGTACTTC,CASSLVASYEQYF,13,.,TRBJ2-7,.,TRBV5-1
TGTGCCAGCAGGACTCGACAGGCTGCTGGAAACACCATATATTTT,CASRTRQAAGNTIYF,15,.,TRBJ1-3,.,TRBV6-1
TGTGCCAGCAGTTGGACCAGGGTTTGGAAGGCCGGGGAGCTGTTTTTT,CASSWTRVWKAGELFF,16,.,TRBJ2-2,.,TRBV5-6
TGTGCCAGCAGCCCCTTGGGCAGGGAAGAGTATGGCTACACCTTC,CASSPLGREEYGYTF,15,.,TRBJ1-2,.,TRBV7-9
TGTGCCAGCAGTTACTCATACAGGCAAGAGACCCAGTACTTC,CASSYSYRQETQYF,14,.,TRBJ2-5,.,TRBV6-5
TGTGCCAGCAGTCATCCAGGGGGCGAGACCCAGTACTTC,CASSHPGGETQYF,13,TRBD1,TRBJ2-5,.,TRBV7-6
TGCGCCAGCAGCTTGGTACCGGGACAGGGGTATCCTCGTGACTACGAGCAGTACTTC,CASSLVPGQGYPRDYEQYF,19,TRBD1,TRBJ2-7,.,TRBV5-1
TGTGCCAGCAGCGACGTAGCCCATAGCAATCAGCCCCAGCATTTT,CASSDVAHSNQPQHF,15,.,TRBJ1-5,.,TRBV27
TGTGCCAGCAGCACCTCGGGGGGGCCGGGAGATACGCAGTATTTT,CASSTSGGPGDTQYF,15,TRBD2,TRBJ2-3,.,TRBV5-4
TGTGCCAGCAGCGGCAGCAGGGGCTATGGCTACACCTTC,CASSGSRGYGYTF,13,.,TRBJ1-2,.,TRBV9
TGTGCCTGGAGTGTACGAGGGTACGGCTACACCTTC,CAWSVRGYGYTF,12,.,TRBJ1-2,.,TRBV30
TGTGCCAGCAGCTCGGGAGGAGCCGAGCAGTACTTC,CASSSGGAEQYF,12,TRBD2,TRBJ2-7,.,TRBV7-6
TGTGCCAGCAGCCTCTTGGGGGGGGCCCCAGATACGCAGTATTTT,CASSLLGGAPDTQYF,15,.,TRBJ2-3,.,TRBV9
TGTGCCAGCAGTGACTCTAGCGGCTCCTACAATGAGCAGTTCTTC,CASSDSSGSYNEQFF,15,.,TRBJ2-1,.,TRBV6-4
TGCGCCAGCAGTGAGTGGAGCGATACTGAAGCTTTCTTT,CASSEWSDTEAFF,13,.,TRBJ1-1,.,TRBV10-2
TGTGCCAGCAGCCTGAGGGGTGGGGGACAGGGAGGGGGTGAGCAGTTCTTC,CASSLRGGGQGGGEQFF,17,TRBD1,TRBJ2-1,.,TRBV9
TGTGCCAGCAGTGGACTAGGGGATTCCTATAATTCACCCCTCCACTTT,CASSGLGDSYNSPLHF,16,.,TRBJ1-6,.,TRBV6-1
TGTGCCAGCAGCGCTCGGACTAGCAAAGAGACCCAGTACTTC,CASSARTSKETQYF,14,TRBD2,TRBJ2-5,.,TRBV2
TGTGCCAGCAGCTACGGGGCGGAATACAATGAGCAGTTCTTC,CASSYGAEYNEQFF,14,.,TRBJ2-1,.,TRBV6-5